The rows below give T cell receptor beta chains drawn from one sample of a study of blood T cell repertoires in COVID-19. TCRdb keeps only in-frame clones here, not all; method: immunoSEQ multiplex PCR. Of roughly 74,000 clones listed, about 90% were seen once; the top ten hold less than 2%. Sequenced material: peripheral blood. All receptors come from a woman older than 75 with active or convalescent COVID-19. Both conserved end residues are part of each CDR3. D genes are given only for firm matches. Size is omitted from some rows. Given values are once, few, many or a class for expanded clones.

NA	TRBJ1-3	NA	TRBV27	TGTGCCAGCAGGACAGGTCCTGGAAACACCATATATTTT	CASRTGPGNTIYF
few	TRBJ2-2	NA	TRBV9	TGTGCCAGCAGCGTAGTAGCGTGGGAGCTGTTTTTT	CASSVVAWELFF
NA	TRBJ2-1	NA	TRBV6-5	TGTGCCAGCAGTTACGAGGTTCGGGAAGGTGAGCAGTTCTTC	CASSYEVREGEQFF
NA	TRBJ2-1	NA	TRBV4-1	TGCGCCAGCAGCCAAGAGGCCGAATACAATGAGCAGTTCTTC	CASSQEAEYNEQFF
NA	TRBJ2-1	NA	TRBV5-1	TGCGCCAGCAGCTTGGCCGCACTTGAGACATACAATGAGCAGTTCTTC	CASSLAALETYNEQFF
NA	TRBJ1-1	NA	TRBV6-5	TGTGCCAGCAGTTCCCCCGGCCCTGCGGGGCTCACTGAAGCTTTCTTT	CASSSPGPAGLTEAFF
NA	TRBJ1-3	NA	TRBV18	TGTGCCAGCTCCCCAGGAGATGGAAACACCATATATTTT	CASSPGDGNTIYF
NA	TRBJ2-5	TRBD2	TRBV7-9	TGTGCCAGCAGCCGTACTAGCGGAGAGACCCAGTACTTC	CASSRTSGETQYF
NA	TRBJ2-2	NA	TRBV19	TGTGCCAGTAGTATAGGGAGGGCTCGGACCGGGGAGCTGTTTTTT	CASSIGRARTGELFF
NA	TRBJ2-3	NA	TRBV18	TGTGCCAGCTCACCGCGCTCGAGCACAGATACGCAGTATTTT	CASSPRSSTDTQYF
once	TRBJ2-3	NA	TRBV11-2	TGTGCCAGCAGCCGACTACCCTTCACAGATACGCAGTATTTT	CASSRLPFTDTQYF
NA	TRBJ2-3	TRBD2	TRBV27	TGTGCCAGCAGACTAGCGGGAGGCCCTAGCACAGATACGCAGTATTTT	CASRLAGGPSTDTQYF
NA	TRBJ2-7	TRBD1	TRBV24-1	TGTGCCACCAGTGATCCGGGACAGGGGAGCGAGCAGTACTTC	CATSDPGQGSEQYF
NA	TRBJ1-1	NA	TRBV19	TGTGCCAGTCAGGCAGGGAGGATAGATACTGAAGCTTTCTTT	CASQAGRIDTEAFF